This T cell receptor beta chain was captured by sequencing in a study of blood T cell repertoires in COVID-19. In the study overall: The analysed material was cDNA or gDNA that came from T cells, B-cell-depleted T cells, or PBMCs.

Data came from immunoSEQ multiplex PCR; TCRdb stores just in-frame clones and leaves some out. The profile shows fewer than 35,000 clones, 70% to 85% of them singletons. Germline CDR1 reads LGHDT; CDR2 reads YNNKEL (reference sequence). Losses at the gene ends were 2 bases for V and 4 bases for J; bases not matched to a gene: 6. The CDR3 is 15 amino acids. The chain is built from TRBV3-1 (or the pseudogene TRBV3-2) and TRBJ2-7; 9 bases map to TRBD1. Sequences were obtained from peripheral blood. This sequence originates from a man older than 75 with active or convalescent COVID-19. DNA of the CDR3: TGTGCCAGCAGCCAAAGAATGACAGGGGGGTACGAGCAGTACTTC. Residues: CASSQRMTGGYEQYF.